Listed below are T cell receptor beta chains from one sample, sequenced in a study of T cell changes during pregnancy in multiple sclerosis. Measured with immunoSEQ multiplex PCR; TCRdb has only the in-frame clones, and not every one. This sample has more than 55,000 clones; 80% to 95% occur once, and the top ten carry about 0.85%. Sequenced material: peripheral blood, taken in the first trimester of pregnancy. Every receptor here comes from a female donor with multiple sclerosis, enrolled in a pregnancy study. Each CDR3 is given with its conserved first and last residue. A D gene is named only where the DNA matches it firmly. Not all rows give a size; the values are once, few, many and, for expanded clones, a class.

j_gene	abundance	d_gene	v_gene	CDR3nt	CDR3aa
TRBJ1-6	NA	NA	TRBV6-5	TGTGCCAGCACCCAAAGGGGGGGACCCCTCCACTTT	CASTQRGGPLHF
TRBJ2-1	once	TRBD2	TRBV14	TGTGCCAGCAGCCAAGTAGCGGGAACTTGGTCCAATGAGCAGTTCTTC	CASSQVAGTWSNEQFF
TRBJ2-1	NA	NA	TRBV5-4	TGTGCCAGCAGCTTGCGCACACTAACCCTGAATGAGCAGTTCTTC	CASSLRTLTLNEQFF
TRBJ1-5	NA	NA	TRBV19	TGTGCCAGTAGTTGGGCGGGGGGGGTCCCCGCACGCAATCAGCCCCAGCATTTT	CASSWAGGVPARNQPQHF
TRBJ1-1	NA	TRBD1	TRBV5-8	TGTGCCAGCAGCTCGGGACAGGCTTACACTGAAGCTTTCTTT	CASSSGQAYTEAFF
TRBJ1-5	NA	TRBD1	TRBV9	TGTGCCAGCAGCGTAGGGACAGGGGGGTTTAATCAGCCCCAGCATTTT	CASSVGTGGFNQPQHF
TRBJ2-7	NA	NA	TRBV7-9	TGTGCCAGCAGCCGAGGAGACTACGAGCAGTACTTC	CASSRGDYEQYF
TRBJ2-3	NA	TRBD1	TRBV6-6	TGTGCCAGCAGGTCACAGGGGGCGACAGATACGCAGTATTTT	CASRSQGATDTQYF
TRBJ1-5	NA	NA	TRBV7-9	TGTGCCAGCAGCACCAACAGGGCCCTGAATCAGCCCCAGCATTTT	CASSTNRALNQPQHF
TRBJ1-1	NA	NA	TRBV5-5	TGTGCCAGCAGCTTAAGAGGGGGATCCGCCGAAGCTTTCTTT	CASSLRGGSAEAFF
TRBJ2-4	NA	NA	TRBV2	TGTGCCAGCCGTGAGCGAGACCGTAGGAGGTACTTC	CASRERDRRRYF
TRBJ1-4	NA	NA	TRBV19	TGTGCCAGTAGCACAGGGATAGGTGAAAAACTGTTTTTT	CASSTGIGEKLFF
TRBJ1-4	NA	TRBD1	TRBV6-5	TGTGCCAGCAGTTCGGGACAGGGTGGACTGTTTTTT	CASSSGQGGLFF
TRBJ2-2	NA	NA	TRBV11-2	TGTGCCAGCAGCCGGGGAGGGGGGGGCCCCACCGGGGAGCTGTTTTTT	CASSRGGGGPTGELFF
TRBJ1-2	NA	NA	TRBV4-3	TGCGCCAGCAGCCAAGTCCCGGTACAGTATGGCTACACCTTC	CASSQVPVQYGYTF
TRBJ2-3	NA	NA	TRBV11-3	TGTGCCAGCAGCTCGGAGGGAAGCACAGATACGCAGTATTTT	CASSSEGSTDTQYF
TRBJ1-4	NA	TRBD1	TRBV18	TGTGCCAGCTCACCGGGACAGGGTTTTCAACTGTTTTTT	CASSPGQGFQLFF
TRBJ1-2	few	TRBD1	TRBV27	TGTGCCAGCCGGAGGGACAGGGCCTTCTATGGCTACACCTTC	CASRRDRAFYGYTF
TRBJ2-1	NA	TRBD2	TRBV5-4	TGTGCCAGCAGCCCTCCTACTAGCGGGGGGGTAAATGAGCAGTTCTTC	CASSPPTSGGVNEQFF
TRBJ1-2	NA	NA	TRBV30	TGTGCCTGGAAGGGGGACGCATACTATGGCTACACCTTC	CAWKGDAYYGYTF
TRBJ1-1	few	NA	TRBV7-6	TGTGCCAGCAGCTTCCAACAGGGCTCGAATACTGAAGCTTTCTTT	CASSFQQGSNTEAFF
TRBJ2-1	NA	TRBD2	TRBV19	TGTGCCAGTACCCCCGGGACTAGCGGGGGGGCAAAGTACAATGAGCAGTTCTTC	CASTPGTSGGAKYNEQFF
TRBJ1-2	NA	NA	TRBV5-4	TGTGCCAGCAGCTCTAGGACAGACTATGGCTACACCTTC	CASSSRTDYGYTF
TRBJ1-3	NA	NA	TRBV5-1	TGCGCCAGCAGCCAAGACTTCTCCTCTGGAAACACCATATATTTT	CASSQDFSSGNTIYF
TRBJ2-3	NA	TRBD1	TRBV6-5	TGTGCCAGCAGTTACTTTGGGACAGGGAACACAGATACGCAGTATTTT	CASSYFGTGNTDTQYF
TRBJ2-7	NA	TRBD2	TRBV2	TGTGCCAGCAGTGAATTGGCTAGCGGGGTGGGCGAGCAGTACTTC	CASSELASGVGEQYF
TRBJ1-1	NA	NA	TRBV27	TGTGCCAGCAGTTCATTGACAGAGAACACTGAAGCTTTCTTT	CASSSLTENTEAFF
TRBJ1-1	NA	TRBD1	TRBV4-3	TGCGCCAGCAGCCAAGATGCAGGGGGTCGCACTGAAGCTTTCTTT	CASSQDAGGRTEAFF
TRBJ1-2	NA	TRBD1	TRBV10-3	TGTGCCATCAGGAAGGGACAGATCAACTATGGCTACACCTTC	CAIRKGQINYGYTF
TRBJ1-2	NA	TRBD1	TRBV7-9	TGTGCCAGCAGCGTTCGAGAACAGGGGGCAAAGGGCTACACCTTC	CASSVREQGAKGYTF
TRBJ1-1	NA	NA	TRBV21-1	TGTGCCAGCACGACATGCCGGGGGGCTTTCTTT	CASTTCRGAFF
TRBJ1-1	NA	NA	TRBV19	TGTGCCAGTAGTAAAAAGACAGGAATGAACACTGAAGCTTTCTTT	CASSKKTGMNTEAFF
TRBJ1-1	NA	NA	TRBV28	TGTGCCAGCAACCCCCCCGGAGGGAAGACTTTCTTT	CASNPPGGKTFF
TRBJ1-2	NA	NA	TRBV7-9	TGTGCCAGCAGCCAACACGAGACCTCAAGGGGTGGCTACACCTTC	CASSQHETSRGGYTF
TRBJ1-6	NA	NA	TRBV7-8	TGTGCCAGCAGCAAAGACAGACCCCTCCACTTT	CASSKDRPLHF